Listed here are 25 T cell receptor beta chains from one sample, sequenced in a study of shared clonotypes between healthy human individuals. Sequenced by immunoSEQ multiplex PCR; TCRdb stores in-frame clones only, minus some. The table has around 1,000,000 clones, approximately 77% seen once. The material sequenced was memory CD4+ T cells from PBMCs. The subset is: CD45RA-negative fraction. The receptors were gathered from a man between 18 and 35 years old in good health. Some clones in this sample may be carry-over from other donors' samples.

The rearrangement joins TRBV30 to TRBJ2-7; possible D gene TRBD2, 6 bases. The CDR3 spans 13 residues. Per the germline V gene, CDR1 is GTSNPN and CDR2 is SVGIG (reference sequence). V lost 8 bases and J lost 3, with 17 bases in between. As DNA, the CDR3 is TGTGCCGGGATGACTAGGATGGGCTACGAGCAGTACTTC. This sequence encodes CAGMTRMGYEQYF.

V and J are TRBV5-8 and TRBJ1-2; D is uncertain. Germline V gene data show CDR1 as SGHTS and CDR2 as YDEGEE. V gave up 0 bases and J gave up 7 bases, with 13 bases separating them. The CDR3 is 14 residues long. The CDR3 loop reads CASSLDRASVGYTF. Here the CDR3 DNA reads TGTGCCAGCAGCTTGGACAGAGCCTCGGTTGGCTACACCTTC. Based on the CDR3 plus reference TRBV5-8 and TRBJ1-2, the full variable domain is EAGVTQSPTHLIKTRGQQATLRCSPISGHTSVYWYQQALGLGLQFLLWYDEGEERNRGNFPPRFSGRQFPNYSSELNVNALELEDSALYLCASSLDRASVGYTFGSGTRLTVV.

The chain uses TRBV10-1 and TRBJ2-1; D is ambiguous. V lost 8 bases and J 6 bases, leaving 20 bases between the germline ends. Germline lookup yields CDR1 WNHNN and CDR2 SYGVQD (reference sequence). CDR3 length: 15 residues. The CDR3 region is CASCLTVEVGNEQFF. CDR3 DNA sequence: TGCGCCAGCTGCTTGACTGTTGAGGTGGGCAATGAGCAGTTCTTC.

This sequence joins TRBV7-9 and TRBJ2-7; D could derive from TRBD1 or TRBD2 (6 bases each). The CDR3 totals 15 residues. The V gene's germline CDR1 is SEHNR and CDR2 FQNEAQ (reference sequence). V lost 5 bases and J lost 4, with 18 bases in between. The CDR3 DNA sequence: TGTGCCAGCAGCCAACAGGGAGGCACCTCTTACGAGCAGTACTTC. This codes for CASSQQGGTSYEQYF.

V and J are TRBV7-9 and TRBJ2-1, with D perhaps TRBD2 (7 bases). V lost 2 bases, J lost 3 bases, and 14 bases lay in between. Germline V gene data show CDR1 as SEHNR and CDR2 as FQNEAQ (reference sequence). The CDR3 contains 16 residues. The CDR3 protein is CASSLRGGSNYNEQFF. In DNA, the CDR3 is TGTGCCAGCAGCTTAAGGGGGGGAAGCAACTACAATGAGCAGTTCTTC.

As to this clone: With only one base between it and a far larger clone, this is likely a read error. The sample holds other DNA sequences that translate to the same CDR3. The chain is built from TRBV7-3 and TRBJ2-5; either TRBD1 or TRBD2 may fit D (5 bases each). The germline V gene encodes CDR1 SGHTA and CDR2 FQGTGA. The V end lost 4 bases, the J end lost 1 base, and 7 bases lay between the germline ends. The CDR3 spans 13 residues. Here the CDR3 DNA reads TGTGCCAGCAGCTATGGGACCCAAGAGACCCAGTACTTC. It is translated as CASSYGTQETQYF.

The V call is TRBV7-3, the J call TRBJ2-1; 8 nucleotides match TRBD2. The CDR3 spans 16 residues. CDR1 is SGHTA, CDR2 FQGTGA, per germline. V dropped 4 bases and J dropped 4; count of bases not matched to a gene: 9. The CDR3 nucleotides are TGTGCCAGCAGCTACCTTGGACTAGCAGGGTACAATGAGCAGTTCTTC. It encodes CASSYLGLAGYNEQFF.

Only a few counts were recorded for this clone. The V and J genes are TRBV19 and TRBJ1-4; D perhaps matches TRBD1 (5 bases). The CDR3 totals 16 residues. Germline V lookup: CDR1 LNHDA, CDR2 SQIVND (reference sequence). V was shortened by 6 bases and J by 3 bases, with 17 bases between the two germline ends. CDR3 sequence (DNA): TGTGCCAGTAGCCAGGGTGGGAGTGTATCTAATGAAAAACTGTTTTTT. Its translation: CASSQGGSVSNEKLFF. The variable domain in full, completed from reference TRBV19 and TRBJ1-4, reads DGGITQSPKYLFRKEGQNVTLSCEQNLNHDAMYWYRQDPGQGLRLIYYSQIVNDFQKGDIAEGYSVSREKKESFPLTVTSAQKNPTAFYLCASSQGGSVSNEKLFFGSGTQLSVL.

This clone was detected ten times or more. The chain links TRBV6-5 to TRBJ1-1; possibly TRBD1 for D (5 bases). This CDR3 spans 13 amino acids. With 6 bases removed from V and 2 bases from J, the gap between germline ends came to 10 bases. CDR1 and CDR2 (germline): MNHEY, SVGAGI. Here the CDR3 DNA reads TGTGCCAGCAGACGACAGCCTAACACTGAAGCTTTCTTT. Its protein is CASRRQPNTEAFF.

This clone was seen once. The genes are TRBV19 and TRBJ2-4, with a tentative D call TRBD2 (5 bases). Germline-derived CDR1 and CDR2 are LNHDA and SQIVND (reference sequence). CDR3 length equals 16 residues. Trimming removed 0 bases from V and 6 bases from J, with 15 bases in between. CDR3 residues: CASSIDLTGIANIQYF. The CDR3 DNA sequence: TGTGCCAGTAGTATAGATCTGACGGGGATAGCAAACATTCAGTACTTC.

V and J are TRBV14 and TRBJ2-2; D gene uncertain. V lost 0 bases to trimming and J lost 7 bases, with 12 bases between them. Germline-derived CDR1 and CDR2 are SGHDN and FVKESK. The CDR3 sequence is 15 residues long. The CDR3 DNA is TGTGCCAGCAGCCAAGACCAGCCTTTGGGCGGGGAGCTGTTTTTT. This encodes CASSQDQPLGGELFF.

The genes are TRBV10-2 and TRBJ2-1; D is ambiguous. The ends were cut back, 6 bases at V and 15 bases at J, with 15 bases in the middle. Germline loops: CDR1 WSHSY, CDR2 SAAADI. CDR3 length: 11 amino acids. The DNA for the CDR3 is TGCGCCAGCAGGAACTTGGAAGTAGGGTTCTTC. This gives the protein CASRNLEVGFF.

The J gene is TRBJ2-7, the V gene TRBV27, with D perhaps assigned TRBD1 or TRBD2 (6 bases each). Trimming stripped 7 bases from V and 7 bases from J, with 23 bases between. This CDR3 has 15 residues. Germline CDR1 reads MNHEY; CDR2 reads SMNVEV (reference sequence). The DNA of the CDR3 is TGTGCCAGCATCCAAAGGCCGGGGGCCGGTGGGGAGCAGTACTTC. It is translated as CASIQRPGAGGEQYF.

The chain is built from TRBV6-5 and TRBJ1-4, with D uncertain. V shed 4 bases and J shed 7 bases, with 13 bases lying between them. The CDR3 is 14 residues long. Germline V gene data show CDR1 as MNHEY and CDR2 as SVGAGI. The CDR3 loop reads CASSFRGWGEKLFF. The CDR3 nucleotides are TGTGCCAGCAGTTTCCGGGGTTGGGGTGAAAAACTGTTTTTT.

This sequence joins TRBV2 and TRBJ1-1, with 7 bases matching TRBD1. The CDR3 is 16 amino acids. Germline values: CDR1 SNHLY, CDR2 FYNNEI. V was pared by 4 bases and J by 1 base, with 9 bases of the junction left unmatched. The CDR3 here is CASSGGWGQKNTEAFF. DNA for the CDR3: TGTGCCAGCAGTGGAGGATGGGGACAGAAGAACACTGAAGCTTTCTTT.

The rearrangement uses TRBV5-4 and TRBJ2-4; D may correspond to TRBD1 or TRBD2 (5 bases each). V was pared by 7 bases and J by 6 bases, with 20 bases between. This CDR3 has 15 amino acids. Looked up from germline, CDR1 is SGHNT and CDR2 is YYREEE (reference sequence). The CDR3 DNA follows: TGTGCCAGCCGTCTATGGGGGAGCGGAGGAAACATTCAGTACTTC. This sequence encodes CASRLWGSGGNIQYF. The variable domain in full, completed from reference TRBV5-4 and TRBJ2-4, reads ETGVTQSPTHLIKTRGQQVTLRCSSQSGHNTVSWYQQALGQGPQFIFQYYREEENGRGNFPPRFSGLQFPNYSSELNVNALELDDSALYLCASRLWGSGGNIQYFGAGTRLSVL.

The chain joins TRBV18 to TRBJ2-5; 7 bases match TRBD1. Looked up from germline, CDR1 is KGHSH and CDR2 is LQKENI. With V trimmed by 1 base and J by 3 bases, 5 bases remained unmatched. The CDR3 spans 15 residues. CDR3 loop: CASSPQTGFEETQYF. Written as DNA, the CDR3 is TGTGCCAGCTCACCACAGACAGGGTTCGAAGAGACCCAGTACTTC.

The V call is TRBV7-9, the J call TRBJ2-7, with D hard to call. V was pared by 6 bases and J by 2 bases, with 8 bases between. The V gene's germline CDR1 is SEHNR and CDR2 FQNEAQ (reference sequence). The CDR3 totals 12 residues. The CDR3 DNA sequence: TGTGCCAGCAGTTACTCCCCCTACGAGCAGTACTTC. Its translation is CASSYSPYEQYF.

In the case of this clone: The same CDR3 arises from other DNA sequences in this sample as well. This chain connects TRBV4-2 to TRBJ2-1; D is unclear. The CDR3 contains 16 residues. Trimming left V 1 base short and J 1 base short, with 11 bases between. Looked up from germline, CDR1 is LGHNA and CDR2 is YNFKEQ. CDR3: CASSQGTLSSYNEQFF. The DNA of the CDR3 is TGTGCCAGCAGCCAAGGCACTCTTTCTTCCTACAATGAGCAGTTCTTC.

CDR3 DNA sequence: TGTGCCAGCAACGCCCAAACTTTTGGGCGCGAGCAGTACTTC. This gives the protein CASNAQTFGREQYF. The V and J genes are TRBV6-1 and TRBJ2-7, with D uncertain. From germline, CDR1 is MNHNS and CDR2 SASEGT. The CDR3 spans 14 residues. The V and J ends lost 7 bases and 6 bases respectively, with 19 bases between them.

As for this clone: The same CDR3 can be traced to other DNA sequences in this sample. The J gene is TRBJ2-1, the V gene TRBV5-1; D ambiguous. The CDR3 totals 15 residues. Germline V gene lookup returns CDR1 SGHRS and CDR2 YFSETQ. V lost 0 bases and J 0 bases, leaving 7 bases between the germline ends. The CDR3 reads CASSLDLSSYNEQFF. The CDR3 nucleotides are TGCGCCAGCAGCTTGGACCTAAGCTCCTACAATGAGCAGTTCTTC. Looking up the rest from reference TRBV5-1 and TRBJ2-1 gives the full variable domain: KAGVTQTPRYLIKTRGQQVTLSCSPISGHRSVSWYQQTPGQGLQFLFEYFSETQRNKGNFPGRFSGRQFSNSRSEMNVSTLELGDSALYLCASSLDLSSYNEQFFGPGTRLTVL.

V and J are TRBV7-6 and TRBJ2-2; D is uncertain. Trimming removed 8 bases from V and 4 bases from J, with 14 bases in between. CDR1 is SGHVS, CDR2 FNYEAQ, per germline. The CDR3 is 14 amino acids. CDR3 region: CASRPAVTTGELFF. The CDR3 nucleotides are TGTGCCAGCCGCCCGGCGGTCACCACCGGGGAGCTGTTTTTT.

The V call is TRBV28, the J call TRBJ1-1, with TRBD1 identical over 7 bases. Losses at the gene ends were 4 bases for V and 5 bases for J; bases not matched to a gene: 7. The length of the CDR3 is 14 residues. In germline, CDR1 is MDHEN, CDR2 SYDVKM. Written as DNA, the CDR3 is TGTGCCAGCAGTTGGGGCAGGGGGGGGACTGAAGCTTTCTTT. Encoded protein: CASSWGRGGTEAFF. The entire variable domain, with the rest obtained from reference TRBV28 and TRBJ1-1, is as follows: DVKVTQSSRYLVKRTGEKVFLECVQDMDHENMFWYRQDPGLGLRLIYFSYDVKMKEKGDIPEGYSVSREKKERFSLILESASTNQTSMYLCASSWGRGGTEAFFGQGTRLTVV.

This clone was seen many times. The CDR3 spells CASSHPTYNEQFF. In nucleotides, the CDR3 is TGCGCCAGCAGCCACCCCACCTACAATGAGCAGTTCTTC. The chain employs TRBV4-1 and TRBJ2-1; no reliable D call. Per germline, CDR1 MGHRA and CDR2 YSYEKL. The CDR3 has 13 amino acids. Between the trimmed V and J ends, which lost 3 bases and 2 bases, there was a span of 5 bases.

The CDR3 DNA sequence: TGTGCCATCAGTGATTCAGGGGGCACGAACACCGGGGAGCTGTTTTTT. Its translation: CAISDSGGTNTGELFF. The gene calls are TRBV10-3 and TRBJ2-2, with TRBD1 matching 8 bases. The CDR3 spans 16 residues. With 3 bases clipped from V and 0 bases from J, the junction kept 3 bases outside the gene matches. Germline V gives CDR1 ENHRY, CDR2 SYGVKD.